This T cell receptor beta chain was observed in a study of CD8+ T cells in alopecia areata. Germline V gene lookup returns CDR1 MGHRA and CDR2 YSYEKL. There are 15 residues in the CDR3. V lost 1 base to trimming and J lost 1 base, with 10 bases between them. Extraction of RNA preceded its reverse transcription into cDNA, which served as the sequencing template. Produced via immunoSEQ multiplex PCR; TCRdb's table is partial and in-frame only. The sample yields 150,000 or so clones, approximately 50% seen once. Material: CD4+ T cells sorted from blood. The rearrangement uses TRBV4-1 and TRBJ1-1; D is ambiguous. This clonotype originated in a human donor with alopecia areata. CDR3 nucleotide sequence: TGCGCCAGCAGCCAAGCGATTACGGGGAACACTGAAGCTTTCTTT. It translates to CASSQAITGNTEAFF.